The 22 T cell receptor beta chains reported below all come from one sample, sequenced in a study of beta chain features in type 1 diabetes. Their specific antigens are unknown. The study reverse transcribed the entire isolated RNA, so it sequenced expressed TCRB transcripts. TCRdb keeps only in-frame clones here, not all; method: immunoSEQ multiplex PCR. The repertoire holds approximately 120,000 clones, with 15% to 20% as singletons. General study results and limits: Type 1 diabetes patients had TCRB CDR3s that were shorter (moderately but significantly so) in all four CD4+ subsets.

Source material: central memory CD4+ T cells from blood. These receptors were taken from a man between 18 and 29 years old with type 1 diabetes.

This clone has only a few counts. The J gene is TRBJ2-3, the V gene TRBV7-2; D not certain. From germline, CDR1 is SGHTA and CDR2 FQGNSA. The V gene lost 1 base and the J gene lost 2 bases, with 7 bases spanning the gap. This CDR3 is 14 amino acids long. This chain's CDR3 is CASSLEVDTDTQYF. The CDR3, as DNA: TGTGCCAGCAGCTTAGAGGTGGACACAGATACGCAGTATTTT. Variable domain in full (rest from reference TRBV7-2 and TRBJ2-3): GAGVSQSPSNKVTEKGKDVELRCDPISGHTALYWYRQSLGQGLEFLIYFQGNSAPDKSGLPSDRFSAERTGGSVSTLTIQRTQQEDSAVYLCASSLEVDTDTQYFGPGTRLTVL.

About this clone: This clone may be a read error of a much larger clone one base away. Other DNA sequences in the same sample also yield this CDR3. The J gene is TRBJ1-2, the V gene TRBV2, with D possibly TRBD1 on 5 matching bases. The CDR3 has 15 residues. The V and J ends lost 1 base and 4 bases respectively, with 13 bases between them. Germline lookup yields CDR1 SNHLY and CDR2 FYNNEI. The CDR3 sequence: CASSEGGEVGYGYTF. Here the CDR3 DNA reads TGTGCCAGCAGTGAAGGGGGGGAAGTTGGCTATGGCTACACCTTC.

The V call is TRBV30, the J call TRBJ2-5; D call uncertain. V was cut by 4 bases and J by 3 bases, with 6 bases left in between. Germline CDR1 is GTSNPN and CDR2 is SVGIG (reference sequence). The length of the CDR3 is 11 residues. The CDR3 DNA is TGTGCCTGGAATTCTAAAGAGACCCAGTACTTC. It is translated as CAWNSKETQYF. Full variable domain (rest looked up from reference TRBV30 and TRBJ2-5): SQTIHQWPATLVQPVGSPLSLECTVEGTSNPNLYWYRQAAGRGLQLLFYSVGIGQISSEVPQNLSASRPQDRQFILSSKKLLLSDSGFYLCAWNSKETQYFGPGTRLLVL.

This chain uses TRBV6-5 with TRBJ2-6; D possibly corresponds to TRBD1 (5 bases). V lost 2 bases, J lost 4 bases, and 12 bases lay in between. The CDR3 contains 16 residues. CDR1 is MNHEY, CDR2 SVGAGI, per germline. CDR3 loop: CASSYGGGAGANVLTF. As DNA, the CDR3 is TGTGCCAGCAGTTACGGTGGTGGGGCAGGGGCCAACGTCCTGACTTTC.

This clone was seen more than once but under ten times. The chain has TRBV6-1 and TRBJ2-3; no definite D call. The germline V gene encodes CDR1 MNHNS and CDR2 SASEGT. This CDR3 region has 13 residues. The V end was cut by 7 bases, the J end by 5 bases, with 13 bases between. CDR3 coding DNA: TGTGCCAGCATAAGGTCGGGCGGAGATACGCAGTATTTT. Protein sequence: CASIRSGGDTQYF.

This clone was counted many times. The chain has TRBV14 and TRBJ2-5; possibly TRBD2 for D (6 bases). This CDR3 region has 13 residues. Germline V gene sequence: CDR1 SGHDN, CDR2 FVKESK. V was pared by 1 base and J by 8 bases, with 11 bases between. The CDR3 sequence: CASSQAGRSTQYF. In DNA, the CDR3 is TGTGCCAGCAGCCAAGCCGGGAGATCAACCCAGTACTTC.

This clone has a handful of counts. The gene calls are TRBV28 and TRBJ2-1; TRBD2 is a possible D gene (7 bases). There are 13 residues in the CDR3. Looked up from germline, CDR1 is MDHEN and CDR2 is SYDVKM. V lost 7 bases and J 8 bases, leaving 15 bases between the germline ends. CDR3 nucleotide sequence: TGTGCCAGCACCCCTGGGGGGGCGGATGAGCAGTTCTTC. It translates to CASTPGGADEQFF.

The chain couples TRBV29-1 to TRBJ2-5; D may be TRBD1 (6 bases). Germline V lookup: CDR1 SQVTM, CDR2 ANQGSEA. The length of the CDR3 is 12 residues. Between the trimmed V and J ends, which lost 6 bases and 3 bases, there was a span of 11 bases. The CDR3 coding sequence is TGCAGCGTGAACAGGGTAGAAGAGACCCAGTACTTC. It codes for CSVNRVEETQYF.

The chain uses TRBV10-3 and TRBJ2-7; a weak D match, TRBD2 (6 bases). CDR1 and CDR2 (germline): ENHRY, SYGVKD. This CDR3 has 14 amino acids. Trimming took 5 bases from V and 6 from J, leaving 17 bases between them. Here the CDR3 reads CAISPYARGGEQYF. In nucleotides, the CDR3 is TGTGCCATCAGTCCGTATGCAAGGGGAGGCGAGCAGTACTTC.

This clone has just a few counts. The chain couples TRBV14 to TRBJ2-2; 10 bases align to TRBD2. J was trimmed by 6 bases and V by 2 bases; bases with no gene match: 3. Germline CDR1 and CDR2: SGHDN and FVKESK. CDR3 length equals 15 residues. The CDR3 is CASSQIGTSAGELFF. The CDR3 DNA is TGTGCCAGCAGCCAAATCGGGACTAGCGCCGGGGAGCTGTTTTTT.

This chain connects TRBV29-1 to TRBJ2-1, with TRBD2 identical over 9 bases. Trimming removed 6 bases from V and 5 bases from J; junction bases left unmatched: 11. The CDR3 covers 15 residues. The germline V gene encodes CDR1 SQVTM and CDR2 ANQGSEA. Here the CDR3 DNA reads TGCAGCGTGGGTGTAGCGGGGGACATGAACAATGAGCAGTTCTTC. Protein: CSVGVAGDMNNEQFF.

V and J are TRBV21-1 and TRBJ2-7; TRBD2 is the table's D call, not checked against the DNA. TRBV21-1 is recorded as a pseudogene. This CDR3 is built from 16 residues. The CDR3 sequence: CASSIRTSGVDYEQYF. The CDR3 DNA follows: TGTGCCAGCAGCATTCGGACTAGCGGGGTCGACTACGAGCAGTACTTC.

The chain recombines TRBV28 with TRBJ1-1; 8 bases are shared with TRBD1. The CDR3 loop spans 15 amino acids. With 6 bases clipped from V and 5 bases from J, the junction kept 11 bases outside the gene matches. Germline CDR1 is MDHEN and CDR2 is SYDVKM. In DNA form, the CDR3 reads TGTGCCAGCAGCCCTATCACAGGGGGAGGAACTGAAGCTTTCTTT. Protein product: CASSPITGGGTEAFF.

This clone was seen a few times. The CDR3: CSARRTHEQFF. CDR3 in DNA: TGCAGTGCTAGGAGGACCCATGAGCAGTTCTTC. This chain joins TRBV20-1 and TRBJ2-1; D is undetermined. The V end was cut by 3 bases, the J end by 8 bases, with 8 bases between. The germline gives CDR1 DFQATT, CDR2 SNEGSKA (reference sequence). The CDR3 totals 11 residues.

The chain carries TRBV5-1 and TRBJ2-3; D ambiguous. Germline CDR1 SGHRS, CDR2 YFSETQ. This CDR3 region has 12 residues. Trimming removed 2 bases at V and 6 bases at J, with 7 bases between. The CDR3 nucleotides read TGCGCCAGCAGCTTTAAGAGCGATACGCAGTATTTT. Its translation: CASSFKSDTQYF.

This clone occurred many times. This rearrangement joins TRBV5-1 to TRBJ2-7; the match to TRBD1 covers 9 bases. V was clipped by 0 bases and J by 3 bases; unmatched bases: 7. Germline V lookup: CDR1 SGHRS, CDR2 YFSETQ. This CDR3 is 16 amino acids long. The DNA for the CDR3 is TGCGCCAGCAGCTTGGAGGCGGGACAGGGCTACTACGAGCAGTACTTC. This sequence encodes CASSLEAGQGYYEQYF. Drawing the rest from reference TRBV5-1 and TRBJ2-7, the complete variable domain is KAGVTQTPRYLIKTRGQQVTLSCSPISGHRSVSWYQQTPGQGLQFLFEYFSETQRNKGNFPGRFSGRQFSNSRSEMNVSTLELGDSALYLCASSLEAGQGYYEQYFGPGTRLTVT.

This clone was detected only once. This chain joins TRBV4-2 and TRBJ2-3; TRBD2 agrees at 12 bases. After removal of 0 bases from V and 0 bases from J, the junction contained 4 bases not matched to a gene. The V gene's germline CDR1 is LGHNA and CDR2 YNFKEQ. The CDR3 loop spans 18 amino acids. The DNA of the CDR3 is TGTGCCAGCAGCCAAGAAGGGACTAGCGGGCGTAGCACAGATACGCAGTATTTT. Protein: CASSQEGTSGRSTDTQYF.

The table lists this clone with a few counts. The chain is built from TRBV19 and TRBJ2-7; 7 nucleotides match TRBD2. The CDR3 totals 15 residues. V lost 6 bases to trimming and J lost 1 base; unmatched junction nucleotides: 9. Germline-derived CDR1 and CDR2 are LNHDA and SQIVND (reference sequence). The CDR3, as DNA: TGTGCCAGTAGCCTCCATGCGGGAGATTCCTACGAGCAGTACTTC. Its translation is CASSLHAGDSYEQYF.

Only one count was recorded for this clone. This sequence joins TRBV19 and TRBJ1-5; D gene uncertain. Germline CDR1 is LNHDA and CDR2 is SQIVND (reference sequence). Trimming left V 4 bases short and J 5 bases short, with 12 bases between. This CDR3 spans 14 amino acids. CDR3 in DNA: TGTGCCAGTAGTACGTCCGACACATATCAGCCCCAGCATTTT. As protein: CASSTSDTYQPQHF.

This clone came up a few times. V usage is TRBV14 and J usage is TRBJ1-1, with D possibly matching TRBD1 (5 bases). The V end lost 0 bases, the J end lost 1 base, and 9 bases lay between the germline ends. The CDR3 totals 15 residues. CDR1 SGHDN and CDR2 FVKESK come from the germline V gene. CDR3 sequence: CASSQDPGSNTEAFF. CDR3 bases: TGTGCCAGCAGCCAAGACCCAGGGTCGAACACTGAAGCTTTCTTT.

This chain connects TRBV4-1 to TRBJ1-4; D gene unclear. V was trimmed by 6 bases and J by 7 bases, leaving 12 bases between them. The CDR3 spans 13 residues. The germline V gene has CDR1 MGHRA and CDR2 YSYEKL. The CDR3: CASSIGNGEKLFF. In DNA form, the CDR3 reads TGCGCCAGCAGTATTGGGAACGGTGAAAAACTGTTTTTT.

For this clone: The sample holds other DNA sequences that translate to the same CDR3. CDR3: CASSFVGDEQYF. DNA of the CDR3: TGTGCCAGCAGCTTCGTTGGGGACGAGCAGTACTTC. V and J are TRBV7-2 and TRBJ2-7, with D unresolved. V shed 3 bases and J shed 5 bases, with 8 bases lying between them. From germline, CDR1 is SGHTA and CDR2 FQGNSA. The CDR3 has 12 amino acids.